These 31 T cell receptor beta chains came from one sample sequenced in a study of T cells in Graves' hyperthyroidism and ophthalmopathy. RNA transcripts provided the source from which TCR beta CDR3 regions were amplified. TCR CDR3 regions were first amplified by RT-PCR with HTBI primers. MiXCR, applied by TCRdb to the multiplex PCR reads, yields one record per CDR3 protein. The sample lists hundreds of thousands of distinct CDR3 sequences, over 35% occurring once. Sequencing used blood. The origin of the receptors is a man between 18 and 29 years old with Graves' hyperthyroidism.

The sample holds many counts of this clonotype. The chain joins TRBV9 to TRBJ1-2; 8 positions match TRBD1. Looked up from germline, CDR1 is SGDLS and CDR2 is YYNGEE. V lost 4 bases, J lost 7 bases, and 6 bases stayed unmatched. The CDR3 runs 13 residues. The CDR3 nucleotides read TGTGCCAGCAGCTTACAGGGGGATTTTGGCTACACCTTC. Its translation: CASSLQGDFGYTF. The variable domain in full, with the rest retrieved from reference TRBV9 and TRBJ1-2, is DSGVTQTPKHLITATGQRVTLRCSPRSGDLSVYWYQQSLDQGLQFLIQYYNGEERAKGNILERFSAQQFPDLHSELNLSSLELGDSALYFCASSLQGDFGYTFGSGTRLTVV.

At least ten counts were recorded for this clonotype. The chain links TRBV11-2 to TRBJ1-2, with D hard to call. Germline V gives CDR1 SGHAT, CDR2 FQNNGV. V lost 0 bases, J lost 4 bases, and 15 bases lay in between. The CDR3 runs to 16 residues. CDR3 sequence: CASSLDPKSGIYGYTF. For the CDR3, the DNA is TGTGCCAGCAGCTTAGACCCCAAATCTGGAATCTATGGCTACACCTTC.

The CDR3 DNA is TGTGCCAGCAGCTCCCCCGAGGGGGCAGGGCAGCCCCAGCATTTT. It encodes CASSSPEGAGQPQHF. The genes are TRBV11-2 and TRBJ1-5; 7 bases map to TRBD1. Germline V gene lookup returns CDR1 SGHAT and CDR2 FQNNGV. V gave up 4 bases and J gave up 7 bases; unmatched junction bases: 10. The CDR3 covers 15 residues. Supplemented by reference TRBV11-2 and TRBJ1-5, the full variable domain reads EAGVAQSPRYKIIEKRQSVAFWCNPISGHATLYWYQQILGQGPKLLIQFQNNGVVDDSQLPKDRFSAERLKGVDSTLKIQPAKLEDSAVYLCASSSPEGAGQPQHFGDGTRLSIL.

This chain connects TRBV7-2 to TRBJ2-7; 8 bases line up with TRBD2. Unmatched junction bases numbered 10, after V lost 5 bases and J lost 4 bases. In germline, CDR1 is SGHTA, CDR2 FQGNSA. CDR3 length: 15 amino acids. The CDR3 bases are TGTGCCAGCAGCCCATTAGCGGGACTGGGTTACGAGCAGTACTTC. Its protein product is CASSPLAGLGYEQYF.

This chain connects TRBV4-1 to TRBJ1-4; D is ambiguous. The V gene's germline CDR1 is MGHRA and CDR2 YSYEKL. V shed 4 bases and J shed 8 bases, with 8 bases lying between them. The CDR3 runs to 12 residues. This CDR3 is CASSRPLEKLFF. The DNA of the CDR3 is TGCGCCAGCAGCCGGCCTCTAGAAAAACTGTTTTTT.

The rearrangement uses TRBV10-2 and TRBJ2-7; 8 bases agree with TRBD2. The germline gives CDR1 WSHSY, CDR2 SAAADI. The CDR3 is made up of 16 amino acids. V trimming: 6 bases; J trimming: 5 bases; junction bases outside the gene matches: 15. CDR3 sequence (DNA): TGCGCCAGCAGCCGGCGGCCAGCGGGGGTGACTAACGAGCAGTACTTC. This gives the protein CASSRRPAGVTNEQYF.

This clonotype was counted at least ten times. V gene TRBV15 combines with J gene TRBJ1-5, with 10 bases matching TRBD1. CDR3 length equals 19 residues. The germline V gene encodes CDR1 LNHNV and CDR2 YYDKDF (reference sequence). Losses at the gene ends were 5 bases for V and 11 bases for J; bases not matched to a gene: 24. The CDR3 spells CATSVQGWDRGVSGWTQHF. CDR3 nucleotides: TGTGCCACCAGCGTCCAAGGGTGGGACAGGGGTGTGTCGGGGTGGACCCAGCATTTT.

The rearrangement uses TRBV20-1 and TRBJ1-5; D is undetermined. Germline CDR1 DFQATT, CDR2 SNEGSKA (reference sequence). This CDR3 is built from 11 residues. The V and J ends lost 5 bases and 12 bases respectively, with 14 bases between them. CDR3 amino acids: CSAWVDGIQHF. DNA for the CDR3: TGCAGTGCTTGGGTGGACGGAATCCAGCATTTT.

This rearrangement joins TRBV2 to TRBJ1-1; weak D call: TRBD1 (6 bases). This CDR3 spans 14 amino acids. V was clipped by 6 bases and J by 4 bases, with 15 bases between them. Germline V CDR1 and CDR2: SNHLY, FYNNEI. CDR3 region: CASSPQGKGTEAFF. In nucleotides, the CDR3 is TGTGCCAGCAGCCCCCAGGGGAAAGGCACTGAAGCTTTCTTT. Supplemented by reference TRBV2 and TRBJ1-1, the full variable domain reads EPEVTQTPSHQVTQMGQEVILRCVPISNHLYFYWYRQILGQKVEFLVSFYNNEISEKSEIFDDQFSVERPDGSNFTLKIRSTKLEDSAMYFCASSPQGKGTEAFFGQGTRLTVV.

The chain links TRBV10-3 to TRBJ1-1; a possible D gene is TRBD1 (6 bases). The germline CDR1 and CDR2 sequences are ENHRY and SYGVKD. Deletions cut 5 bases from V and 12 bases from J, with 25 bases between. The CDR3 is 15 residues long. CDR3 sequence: CAISYSIAGGVQTFF. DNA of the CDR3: TGTGCCATCAGTTACTCGATAGCGGGGGGCGTACAAACTTTCTTT.

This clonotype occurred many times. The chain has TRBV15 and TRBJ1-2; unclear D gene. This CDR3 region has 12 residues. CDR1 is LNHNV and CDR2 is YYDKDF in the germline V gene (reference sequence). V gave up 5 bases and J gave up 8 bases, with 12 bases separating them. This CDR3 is CATSQDTRGYTF. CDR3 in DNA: TGTGCCACCAGCCAAGACACAAGGGGCTACACCTTC.

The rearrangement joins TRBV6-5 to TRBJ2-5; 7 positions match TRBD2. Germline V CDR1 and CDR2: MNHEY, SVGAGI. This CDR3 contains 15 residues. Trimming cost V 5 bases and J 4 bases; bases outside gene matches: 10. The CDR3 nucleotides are TGTGCCAGCAGTACCGGCCCTAGCGGTGGAGAGACCCAGTACTTC. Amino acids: CASSTGPSGGETQYF.

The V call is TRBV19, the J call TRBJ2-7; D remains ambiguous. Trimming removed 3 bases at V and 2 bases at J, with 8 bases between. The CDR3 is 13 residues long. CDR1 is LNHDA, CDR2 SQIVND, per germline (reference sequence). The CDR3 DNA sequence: TGTGCCAGTAGTATTGGGATTACCTACGAGCAGTACTTC. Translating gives CASSIGITYEQYF.

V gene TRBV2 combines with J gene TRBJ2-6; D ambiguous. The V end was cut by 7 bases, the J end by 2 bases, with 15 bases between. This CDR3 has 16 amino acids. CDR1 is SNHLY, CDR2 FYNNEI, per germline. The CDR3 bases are TGTGCCAGCACGATGGTGGGTGGCACTGGGGCCAACGTCCTGACTTTC. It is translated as CASTMVGGTGANVLTF.

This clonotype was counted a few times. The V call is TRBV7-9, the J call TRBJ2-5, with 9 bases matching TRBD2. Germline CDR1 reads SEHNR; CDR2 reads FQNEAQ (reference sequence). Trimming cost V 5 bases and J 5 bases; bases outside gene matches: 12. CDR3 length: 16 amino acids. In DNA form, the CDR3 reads TGTGCCAGCAGCCCTCTGGGTGCGGGGGGGCCGGAGACCCAGTACTTC. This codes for CASSPLGAGGPETQYF.

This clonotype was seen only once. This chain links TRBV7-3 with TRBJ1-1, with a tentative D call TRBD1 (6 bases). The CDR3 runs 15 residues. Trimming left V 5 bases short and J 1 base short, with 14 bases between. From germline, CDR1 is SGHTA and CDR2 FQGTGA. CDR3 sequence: CASSPTPDRNTEAFF. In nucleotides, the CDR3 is TGTGCCAGCAGCCCGACGCCGGACAGGAACACTGAAGCTTTCTTT.

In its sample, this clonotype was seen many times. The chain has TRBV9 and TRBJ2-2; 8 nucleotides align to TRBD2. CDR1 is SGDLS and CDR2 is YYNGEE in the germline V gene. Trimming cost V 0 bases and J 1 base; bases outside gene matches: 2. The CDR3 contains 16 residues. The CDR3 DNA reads TGTGCCAGCAGCGTAGCGGCGGGAGGGAACACCGGGGAGCTGTTTTTT. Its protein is CASSVAAGGNTGELFF.

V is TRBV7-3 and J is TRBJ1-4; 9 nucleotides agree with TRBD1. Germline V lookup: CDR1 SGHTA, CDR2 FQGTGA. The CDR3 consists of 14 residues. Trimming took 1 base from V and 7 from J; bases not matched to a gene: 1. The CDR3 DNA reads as TGTGCCAGCAGCTTAAACAGGGGGCGTGAAAAACTGTTTTTT. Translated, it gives CASSLNRGREKLFF.

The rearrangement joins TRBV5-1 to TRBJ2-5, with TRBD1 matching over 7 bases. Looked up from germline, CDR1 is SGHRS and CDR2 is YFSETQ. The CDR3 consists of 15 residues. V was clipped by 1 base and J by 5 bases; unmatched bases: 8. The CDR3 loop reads CASSLSGTDSETQYF. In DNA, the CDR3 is TGCGCCAGCAGCTTGTCCGGGACAGACTCGGAGACCCAGTACTTC.

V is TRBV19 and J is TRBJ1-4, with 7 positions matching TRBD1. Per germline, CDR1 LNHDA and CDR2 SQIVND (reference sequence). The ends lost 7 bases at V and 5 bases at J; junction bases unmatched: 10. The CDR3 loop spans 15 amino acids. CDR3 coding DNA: TGTGCCAGTACCCGGGGGGACAGTCCAAATGAAAAACTGTTTTTT. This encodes CASTRGDSPNEKLFF.

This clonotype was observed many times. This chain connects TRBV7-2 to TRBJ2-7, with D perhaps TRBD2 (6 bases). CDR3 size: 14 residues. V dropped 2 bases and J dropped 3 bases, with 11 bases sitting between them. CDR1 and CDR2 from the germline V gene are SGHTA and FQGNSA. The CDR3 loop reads CASSLSPSVYEQYF. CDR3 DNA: TGTGCCAGCAGCTTAAGCCCTAGCGTCTACGAGCAGTACTTC.

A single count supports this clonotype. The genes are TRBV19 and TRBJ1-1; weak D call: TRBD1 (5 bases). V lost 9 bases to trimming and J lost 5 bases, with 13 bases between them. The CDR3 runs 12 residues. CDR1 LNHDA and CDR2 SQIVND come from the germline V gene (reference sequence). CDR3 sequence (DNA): TGTGCCAGCACGGCCCGGGGGACTGAAGCTTTCTTT. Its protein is CASTARGTEAFF.

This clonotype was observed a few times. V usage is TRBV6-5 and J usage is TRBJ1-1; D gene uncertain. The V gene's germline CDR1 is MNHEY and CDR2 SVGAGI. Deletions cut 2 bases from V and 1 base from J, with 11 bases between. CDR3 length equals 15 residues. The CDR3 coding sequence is TGTGCCAGCAGTTACGGTCGGCAAGCGAACACTGAAGCTTTCTTT. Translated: CASSYGRQANTEAFF.

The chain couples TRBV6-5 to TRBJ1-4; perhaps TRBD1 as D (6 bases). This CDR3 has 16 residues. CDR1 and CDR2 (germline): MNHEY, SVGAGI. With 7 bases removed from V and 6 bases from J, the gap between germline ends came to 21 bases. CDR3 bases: TGTGCCAGCATCCCTTCGACGGGGGGCTCTTATGAAAAACTGTTTTTT. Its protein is CASIPSTGGSYEKLFF.

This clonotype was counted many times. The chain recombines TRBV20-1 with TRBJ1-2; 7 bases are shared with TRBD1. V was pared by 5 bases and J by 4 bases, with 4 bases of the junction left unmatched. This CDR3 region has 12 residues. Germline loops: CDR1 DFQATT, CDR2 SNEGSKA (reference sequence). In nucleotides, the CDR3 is TGCAGTGCTGGCCGGGACAGCTATGGCTACACCTTC. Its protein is CSAGRDSYGYTF.

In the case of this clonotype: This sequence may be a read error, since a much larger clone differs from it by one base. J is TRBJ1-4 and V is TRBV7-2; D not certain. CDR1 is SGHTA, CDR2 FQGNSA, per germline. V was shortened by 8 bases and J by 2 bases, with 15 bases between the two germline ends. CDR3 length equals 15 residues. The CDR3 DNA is TGTGCCAGCGGCTCGCACCGAACTACTAATGAAAAACTGTTTTTT. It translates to CASGSHRTTNEKLFF.

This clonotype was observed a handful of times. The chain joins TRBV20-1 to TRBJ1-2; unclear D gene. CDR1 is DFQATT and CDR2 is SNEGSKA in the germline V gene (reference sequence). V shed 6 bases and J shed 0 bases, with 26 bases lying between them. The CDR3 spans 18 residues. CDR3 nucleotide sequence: TGCAGTGCCAATCCGACCGACGGAAGCCTCCTAGCTAACTATGGCTACACCTTC. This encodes CSANPTDGSLLANYGYTF.

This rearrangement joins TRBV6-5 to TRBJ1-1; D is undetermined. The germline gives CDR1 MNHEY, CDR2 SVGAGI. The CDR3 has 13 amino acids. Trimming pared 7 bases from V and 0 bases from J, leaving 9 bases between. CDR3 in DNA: TGTGCCAGCAAGGAAGGTGTGAACACTGAAGCTTTCTTT. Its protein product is CASKEGVNTEAFF.

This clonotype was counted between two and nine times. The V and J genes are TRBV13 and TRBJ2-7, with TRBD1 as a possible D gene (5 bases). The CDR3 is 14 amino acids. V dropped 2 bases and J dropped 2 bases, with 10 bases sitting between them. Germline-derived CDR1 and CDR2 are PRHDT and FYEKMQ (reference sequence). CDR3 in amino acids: CASSLRGTPYEQYF. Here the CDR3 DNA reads TGTGCCAGCAGCTTAAGGGGTACACCCTACGAGCAGTACTTC.

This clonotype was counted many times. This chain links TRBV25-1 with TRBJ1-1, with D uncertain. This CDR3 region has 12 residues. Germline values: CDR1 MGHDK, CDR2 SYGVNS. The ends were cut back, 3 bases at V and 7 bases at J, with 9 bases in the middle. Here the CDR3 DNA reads TGTGCCAGCAGTGACCCGGACGGTGAAGCTTTCTTT. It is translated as CASSDPDGEAFF.

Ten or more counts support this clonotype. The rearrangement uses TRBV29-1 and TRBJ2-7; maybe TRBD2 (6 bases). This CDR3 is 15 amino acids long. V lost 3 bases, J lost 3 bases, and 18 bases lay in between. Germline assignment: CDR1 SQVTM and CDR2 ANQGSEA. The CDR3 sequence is CSVETGEGLGYEQYF. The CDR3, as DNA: TGCAGCGTTGAGACGGGTGAGGGACTCGGCTACGAGCAGTACTTC.